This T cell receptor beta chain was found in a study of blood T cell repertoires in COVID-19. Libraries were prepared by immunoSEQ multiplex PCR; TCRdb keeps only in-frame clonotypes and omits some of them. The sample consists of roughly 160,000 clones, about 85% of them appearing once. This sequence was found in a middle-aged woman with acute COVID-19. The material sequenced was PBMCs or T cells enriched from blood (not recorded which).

CDR3: CASSEFGTGRHGYTF. The CDR3 DNA follows: TGTGCCAGCAGTGAATTCGGGACAGGGAGGCATGGCTACACCTTC. The chain joins TRBV25-1 to TRBJ1-2, with 9 bases identical to TRBD1. With 1 base clipped from V and 6 bases from J, the junction kept 6 bases outside the gene matches. The CDR3 is 15 residues long. Germline CDR1 reads MGHDK; CDR2 reads SYGVNS.